This T cell receptor beta chain was sequenced in a study of shared T cell receptors in the human thymus. Assay used: immunoSEQ multiplex PCR; TCRdb lists only in-frame clones, some missing. The top ten hold under 0.012% of the sample, which has 650,000 to 950,000 clones, 80% to 90% seen once. These data are also associated with another study on human thymus T cells. Per that paper: Repertoires from thymus and blood appeared to show biased V and J gene usage. Unrelated individuals were reported by related research to share highly overlapping thymic repertoires.

Sequenced material: thymocytes. The receptor was isolated from a girl less than two years old with a congenital heart defect.

As DNA, the CDR3 is TGCGCCAGCAGCTTGAGTAGAGGCAGATCCTACGGCTACACCTTC. As protein: CASSLSRGRSYGYTF. The chain joins TRBV5-1 to TRBJ1-2; no firm D call. CDR1 is SGHRS, CDR2 YFSETQ, per germline. V lost 1 base and J 8 bases, leaving 18 bases between the germline ends. This CDR3 is 15 amino acids long. Variable domain in full (rest from reference TRBV5-1 and TRBJ1-2): KAGVTQTPRYLIKTRGQQVTLSCSPISGHRSVSWYQQTPGQGLQFLFEYFSETQRNKGNFPGRFSGRQFSNSRSEMNVSTLELGDSALYLCASSLSRGRSYGYTFGSGTRLTVV.